What follows describes a single T cell receptor beta chain. The antigen is undetermined. This record belongs to a study of T cells after yellow fever vaccination. Study-level background: Fractions of limited cellularity were prepared by means of SMART-Seq v4 Ultra Low Input. Study-wide results and limits: Clonotype sharing between CD4 and CD8 compartments was small. At around 95% for CD4 and about 88% for CD8, most primary-vaccination clones showed up again after the booster.

Germline assignment: CDR1 SGDLS and CDR2 YYNGEE. This CDR3 is 13 amino acids long. V was clipped by 0 bases and J by 0 bases, with 2 bases between them. From the 5' RACE reads, TCRdb called clonotypes with MiXCR, one entry per CDR3 protein. The table shows 300,000 to 400,000 distinct CDR3 sequences, with about an eighth occurring only once. The sequence came from a man between 18 and 29 years old who received the YFV17D yellow fever vaccine. This chain connects TRBV9 to TRBJ2-3, with D uncertain. The material sequenced was CD4+ T cells sorted from PBMCs, taken 15 days after the yellow fever booster vaccination. The CDR3 loop reads CASSVASTDTQYF. CDR3 DNA: TGTGCCAGCAGCGTAGCGAGCACAGATACGCAGTATTTT.